A selection of T cell receptor beta chains follows, all from one sample in a study of T cells in Graves' hyperthyroidism and ophthalmopathy. One entry per CDR3 protein, called by TCRdb with MiXCR from the multiplex PCR reads. The repertoire holds about 350,000 distinct CDR3 sequences, 19% seen once, with about 4% in the top ten. The sequenced sample consisted of blood. The receptors were gathered from a woman between 18 and 29 years old with Graves' hyperthyroidism. The CDR3 runs from the conserved cysteine through the conserved F or W.

>TRBV3-1|TRBJ2-5
CASSQQPQETQYF
>TRBV24-1|TRBJ2-7
CATSSRDRHEQYF
>TRBV10-2|TRBJ2-7
CASSEPTYLSPPYEQYF
>TRBV3-1|TRBJ1-1
CASSQRTGNTEAFF
>TRBV28|TRBJ2-5
CASRLPLAVQETQYF
>TRBV10-3|TRBJ2-5
CAIGLAGGGETQYF
>TRBV6-5|TRBJ2-7
CASSYGVEGYDQYF
>TRBV20-1|TRBJ2-7
CSANRRSSYEQYF
>TRBV12-5|TRBJ1-2
CASGLVRLGRGLRGYTF
>TRBV28|TRBJ2-4
CASSQTAPGGNIQYF
>TRBV28|TRBJ1-5
CASSKPYQPQHF
>TRBV7-6|TRBJ2-7
CASSPRLAEQYF
>TRBV5-6|TRBJ1-1
CASSRGGWGTEAFF
>TRBV5-1|TRBJ2-7
CASSGQGRVVYEQYF